This TCR beta chain was sequenced during a study of T cell clones after liver transplantation. Study-wide context: Standard immunosuppression, with no induction, continued until 12-24 months after transplant.

The repertoire was sequenced with immunoSEQ multiplex PCR; TCRdb's copy has only in-frame clones and lacks some. The sample gives 5,000 to 7,000 clones, 30% of which show up once; over 5% is in the top ten. Regarding the study as a whole: Graft donor-reactive T cells possibly entered the graft instead of undergoing deletion.

Proliferating CFSE-low MLR cells were sequenced to define alloreactive TCRbeta sequences. Graft donor PBMCs, splenocytes, lymph-node cells, or third-party PBMCs stimulated pre-transplant recipient cells. Remarks on this clone: Its antigen remains unidentified.

Germline V lookup: CDR1 MDHEN, CDR2 SYDVKM. J lost 6 bases, V lost 5 bases, and 13 bases had no gene match. The CDR3 is made up of 16 amino acids. Sequences were obtained from CD4+ T cells from cultured PBMCs. The rearrangement joins TRBV28 to TRBJ2-1, with 7 positions matching TRBD2. The receptor comes from a human patient who received a liver transplant. Part of the T cell pool may stem from the graft donor. The CDR3 nucleotides are TGTGCCAGCAGTCCCCGTGGGGGGGGTAGGGCCAATGAGCAGTTCTTC. Translation: CASSPRGGGRANEQFF.